The present entry profiles one TCR beta chain with its context. This specimen belongs to a study of blood T cell repertoires in COVID-19. Study overall: Researchers got acute and convalescent COVID-19 samples from the United States, Italy and Spain. From T cells, B-cell-depleted T cells, or PBMCs came the material, which was cDNA or gDNA.

Methods used by the authors: Estimates of nucleated cell counts were drawn from the amplification of reference gene primers. TCRdb keeps only in-frame clones here, not all; method: immunoSEQ multiplex PCR. V, J and clone size are those of that table, while D and trimming were read from the DNA. This sample has 270,000 or so clones, with more than 70% found just once. V was clipped by 0 bases and J by 0 bases, with 12 bases between them. Germline V CDR1 and CDR2: LGHNA, YSLEER. The length of the CDR3 is 17 residues. The chain joins TRBV4-3 to TRBJ1-3, with D maybe TRBD1 (5 bases). Sequencing input: peripheral blood. The sequence was collected from a woman aged 18-29 years with acute or convalescent COVID-19. CDR3 nucleotide sequence: TGCGCCAGCAGCCAAGATCCACAGGCAAACTCTGGAAACACCATATATTTT. Amino acid sequence: CASSQDPQANSGNTIYF.